The clone carrying this T cell receptor beta chain showed up many times. The antigen is unknown. The CDR3 contains 14 residues. The V and J ends lost 4 bases and 0 bases respectively, with 9 bases between them. Building the TCR beta libraries relied on iRepertoire HTBI primers, and CDR3 regions underwent Arm-PCR. Via MiXCR, TCRdb re-called the multiplex PCR reads, giving one row per CDR3 protein. The table has about 470,000 distinct CDR3 sequences, about 22% seen once; the top ten hold roughly 7%. This entry comes from a study of regulatory T cells in long-lasting Graves disease. Study-level findings and limits: Favored gene segments in persistent disease were TRBV28, TRBJ1-2 and TRBJ2-5.

The time point is: persistent/refractory GD, antithyroid drugs over 5 years with positive TRAb. PBMC RNA was the source of the TCR library. The clonotype comes from a female donor with Graves disease. The gene calls are TRBV12-3 or TRBV12-4 and TRBJ1-2; D is unresolved. Source: peripheral blood mononuclear cells (PBMCs), taken when the disease was refractory, from a patient treated with antithyroid drugs. CDR3 region: CASSSYTANYGYTF. The CDR3 region has the DNA TGTGCCAGCAGTTCATACACCGCTAACTATGGCTACACCTTC.